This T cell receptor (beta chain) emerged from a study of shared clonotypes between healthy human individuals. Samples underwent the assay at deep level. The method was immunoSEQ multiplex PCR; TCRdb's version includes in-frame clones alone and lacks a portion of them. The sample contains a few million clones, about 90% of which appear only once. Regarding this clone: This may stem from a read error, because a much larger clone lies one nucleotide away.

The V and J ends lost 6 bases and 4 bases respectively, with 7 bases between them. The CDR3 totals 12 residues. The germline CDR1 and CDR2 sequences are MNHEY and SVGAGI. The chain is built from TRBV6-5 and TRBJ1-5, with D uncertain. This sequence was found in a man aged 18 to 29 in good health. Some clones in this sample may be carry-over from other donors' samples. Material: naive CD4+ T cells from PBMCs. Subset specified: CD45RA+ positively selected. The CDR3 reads CASRKMNQPQHF. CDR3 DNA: TGTGCCAGCAGAAAAATGAATCAGCCCCAGCATTTT.